The 18 T cell receptor beta chains in this list originate from one sample, sequenced in a study of cytomegalovirus exposure and HLA in healthy donors. It was with 60 Vbeta and 13 Jbeta primers that the PCR ran. Sequencing used immunoSEQ multiplex PCR; TCRdb keeps in-frame clones, though not all of them. This table holds around 95,000 clones, about four fifths found once. Source material: PBMCs. All receptors come from a man younger than 45 in good health and CMV-seropositive.

The V and J genes are TRBV28 and TRBJ2-1, with TRBD1 matching 7 bases. The CDR3 consists of 15 residues. With V trimmed by 6 bases and J by 4 bases, 9 bases remained unmatched. Germline CDR1 reads MDHEN; CDR2 reads SYDVKM. As DNA, the CDR3 is TGTGCCAGCAGCCCGACAGGGATGGGGTACAATGAGCAGTTCTTC. Its translation is CASSPTGMGYNEQFF.

As to this clone: The junction departs from the called germline gene at one end, perhaps through a read error. The chain employs TRBV27 and TRBJ2-5; TRBD1 matches at 8 bases. This CDR3 contains 15 residues. Germline CDR1 and CDR2: MNHEY and SMNVEV (reference sequence). The CDR3 here is CAGSSSGGPQETQYF. CDR3 in DNA: TGTGCCGGCAGTTCCTCAGGGGGCCCCCAAGAGACCCAGTACTTC.

The rearrangement links TRBV6-5 to TRBJ2-1; D is undetermined. Looked up from germline, CDR1 is MNHEY and CDR2 is SVGAGI. The length of the CDR3 is 14 residues. V was trimmed by 6 bases and J by 0 bases, leaving 9 bases between them. The CDR3 region has the DNA TGTGCCAGCAGGCGGAAGAGCTCCTACAATGAGCAGTTCTTC. Protein: CASRRKSSYNEQFF.

A single count supports this clone. The genes are TRBV10-3 and TRBJ2-2, with a possible D match to TRBD1 (5 bases). The V gene's germline CDR1 is ENHRY and CDR2 SYGVKD. The CDR3 has 15 residues. The V and J ends lost 5 bases and 4 bases respectively, with 14 bases between them. The CDR3 loop is CAISQRQGTTGELFF. Here the CDR3 DNA reads TGTGCCATCAGTCAAAGGCAGGGTACCACCGGGGAGCTGTTTTTT.

There are a few counts of this clone. The chain employs TRBV7-2 and TRBJ2-7; 7 nucleotides align to TRBD2. V trimming: 2 bases; J trimming: 3 bases; junction bases outside the gene matches: 1. The CDR3 totals 13 residues. Germline lookup yields CDR1 SGHTA and CDR2 FQGNSA. The CDR3 loop reads CASSLSSGYEQYF. The CDR3 DNA reads TGTGCCAGCAGCTTATCTAGCGGCTACGAGCAGTACTTC.

This chain connects TRBV6-1 to TRBJ2-5; 7 bases line up with TRBD1. The CDR3 has 15 residues. Per germline, CDR1 MNHNS and CDR2 SASEGT. J gave up 4 bases and V 3 bases, and 8 bases lay outside the gene matches. The CDR3: CASSDGRGYLETQYF. CDR3 nucleotide sequence: TGTGCCAGCAGTGACGGCAGGGGGTATCTAGAGACCCAGTACTTC.

The chain joins TRBV23-1 to TRBJ2-3; no firm D call. TRBV23-1 is placed among ORFs of uncertain function. This CDR3 is 15 amino acids long. V gave up 5 bases and J gave up 0 bases, with 12 bases separating them. This chain's CDR3 is CASSFPRPSTDTQYF. As DNA, the CDR3 is TGCGCCAGCAGTTTTCCGCGGCCGAGCACAGATACGCAGTATTTT.

This rearrangement joins TRBV6-1 to TRBJ1-1, with D perhaps matching TRBD1 (6 bases). Trimming took off 1 base at V and 4 bases at J, with 19 bases between the two ends. From germline, CDR1 is MNHNS and CDR2 SASEGT. There are 17 residues in the CDR3. This CDR3 reads CASSEEDSNFVVTEAFF. CDR3 DNA: TGTGCCAGCAGTGAAGAGGACAGCAACTTTGTGGTCACTGAAGCTTTCTTT.

This clone came up a few times. The gene calls are TRBV7-8 and TRBJ2-7; possibly TRBD2 for D (5 bases). CDR3 length: 15 residues. V lost 4 bases to trimming and J lost 2 bases, with 15 bases between them. The germline CDR1 and CDR2 sequences are SGHVS and FQNEAQ. In DNA form, the CDR3 reads TGTGCCAGCAGCTCCACGGTCAGCGGACCCTACGAGCAGTACTTC. Residues: CASSSTVSGPYEQYF.

V gene TRBV7-2 combines with J gene TRBJ2-5, with TRBD1 matching 7 bases. The CDR3 is made up of 14 amino acids. Germline CDR1 and CDR2: SGHTA and FQGNSA. The J segment lost 5 bases and the V segment lost 5 bases, leaving 8 bases of the junction unmatched. The CDR3 loop reads CASSPYRGGETQYF. In nucleotides, the CDR3 is TGTGCCAGCAGCCCTTACAGGGGCGGGGAGACCCAGTACTTC.

The chain couples TRBV11-1 to TRBJ2-7; D is ambiguous. This CDR3 has 11 amino acids. V was cut by 3 bases and J by 2 bases, with 2 bases left in between. Germline V gene lookup returns CDR1 SGHAT and CDR2 FQDESV (reference sequence). The CDR3 bases are TGTGCCAGCAGCTTTACCTACGAGCAGTACTTC. It specifies CASSFTYEQYF.

The chain recombines TRBV11-2 with TRBJ2-2; TRBD1 agrees at 7 bases. The CDR3 is 14 residues long. Germline CDR1 and CDR2: SGHAT and FQNNGV. J lost 4 bases, V lost 3 bases, and 2 bases had no gene match. CDR3 sequence reads: CASSFNRGTGELFF. The CDR3 bases are TGTGCCAGCAGCTTTAACAGGGGCACCGGGGAGCTGTTTTTT.

The V call is TRBV5-5, the J call TRBJ1-1; 7 nucleotides agree with TRBD1. CDR3 length: 14 residues. CDR1 SGHKS and CDR2 YYEKEE come from the germline V gene (reference sequence). V trimming: 2 bases; J trimming: 5 bases; junction bases outside the gene matches: 6. The CDR3 sequence is CASSLRQGGTEAFF. Here the CDR3 DNA reads TGTGCCAGCAGCTTACGACAGGGAGGTACTGAAGCTTTCTTT.

The gene calls are TRBV7-8 and TRBJ1-4; unclear D gene. Trimming removed 4 bases from V and 8 bases from J, with 14 bases in between. The CDR3 loop spans 14 amino acids. Germline CDR1 and CDR2: SGHVS and FQNEAQ. CDR3 nucleotides: TGTGCCAGCAGCTCGGGATCCGCCGGGGAAAAACTGTTTTTT. Amino acid sequence: CASSSGSAGEKLFF.

The chain employs TRBV5-1 and TRBJ2-3, with D maybe TRBD2 (6 bases). The CDR3 covers 14 residues. Germline-derived CDR1 and CDR2 are SGHRS and YFSETQ. The V end lost 4 bases, the J end lost 2 bases, and 11 bases lay between the germline ends. Written as DNA, the CDR3 is TGCGCCAGCAGCACCGGGAGTGTCACAGATACGCAGTATTTT. Its protein product is CASSTGSVTDTQYF.

The V and J genes are TRBV7-9 and TRBJ1-2; 7 nucleotides agree with TRBD1. Looked up from germline, CDR1 is SEHNR and CDR2 is FQNEAQ (reference sequence). The CDR3 totals 14 residues. After removal of 5 bases from V and 4 bases from J, the junction contained 7 bases not matched to a gene. CDR3 coding DNA: TGTGCCAGCAGCCCAAATGGACAGGTCTATGGCTACACCTTC. It translates to CASSPNGQVYGYTF.

The chain recombines TRBV7-8 with TRBJ2-1; TRBD1 might be the D (6 bases). The CDR3 sequence is 14 residues long. V was trimmed by 5 bases and J by 4 bases, leaving 12 bases between them. The germline V gene encodes CDR1 SGHVS and CDR2 FQNEAQ. DNA of the CDR3: TGTGCCAGCAGCCCTCAGGGGTTTTACAATGAGCAGTTCTTC. Protein: CASSPQGFYNEQFF.

This chain connects TRBV28 to TRBJ1-2, with 12 bases that match TRBD1. Germline V lookup: CDR1 MDHEN, CDR2 SYDVKM. J lost 7 bases, V lost 8 bases, and 8 bases had no gene match. This CDR3 region has 14 residues. CDR3 DNA sequence: TGTGCCAGCGGACCGGGACAGGGGGCGGTTGGCTACACCTTC. This translates into CASGPGQGAVGYTF.